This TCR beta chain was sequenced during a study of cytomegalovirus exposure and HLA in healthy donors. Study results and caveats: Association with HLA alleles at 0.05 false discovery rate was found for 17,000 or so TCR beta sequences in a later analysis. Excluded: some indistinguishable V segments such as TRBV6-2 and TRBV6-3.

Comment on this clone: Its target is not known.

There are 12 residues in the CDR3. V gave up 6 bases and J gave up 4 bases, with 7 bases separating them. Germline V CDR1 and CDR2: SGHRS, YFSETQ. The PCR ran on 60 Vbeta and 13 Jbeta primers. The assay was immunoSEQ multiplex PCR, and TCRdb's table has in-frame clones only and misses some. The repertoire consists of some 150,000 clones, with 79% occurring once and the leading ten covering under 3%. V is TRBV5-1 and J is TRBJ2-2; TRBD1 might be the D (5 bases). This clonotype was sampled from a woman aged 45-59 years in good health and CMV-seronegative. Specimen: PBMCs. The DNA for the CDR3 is TGCGCCAGCACCGACAGCACCGGGGAGCTGTTTTTT. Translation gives CASTDSTGELFF.